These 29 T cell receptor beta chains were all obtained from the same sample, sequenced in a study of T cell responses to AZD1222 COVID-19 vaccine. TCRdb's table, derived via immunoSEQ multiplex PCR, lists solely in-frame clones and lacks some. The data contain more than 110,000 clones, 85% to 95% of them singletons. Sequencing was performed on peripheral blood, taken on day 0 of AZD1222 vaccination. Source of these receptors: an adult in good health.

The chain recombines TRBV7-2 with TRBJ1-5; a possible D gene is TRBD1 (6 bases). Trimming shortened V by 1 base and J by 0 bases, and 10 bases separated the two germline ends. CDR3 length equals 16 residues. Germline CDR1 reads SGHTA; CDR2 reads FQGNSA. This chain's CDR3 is CASSLGGQYSNQPQHF. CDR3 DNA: TGTGCCAGCAGCTTAGGCGGACAGTATAGCAATCAGCCCCAGCATTTT.

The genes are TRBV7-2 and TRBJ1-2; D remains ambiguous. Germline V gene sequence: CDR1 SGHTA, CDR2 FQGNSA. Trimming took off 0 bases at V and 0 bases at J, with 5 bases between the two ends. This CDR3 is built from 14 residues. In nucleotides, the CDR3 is TGTGCCAGCAGCTTAGCAAAGCCTAACTATGGCTACACCTTC. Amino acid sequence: CASSLAKPNYGYTF.

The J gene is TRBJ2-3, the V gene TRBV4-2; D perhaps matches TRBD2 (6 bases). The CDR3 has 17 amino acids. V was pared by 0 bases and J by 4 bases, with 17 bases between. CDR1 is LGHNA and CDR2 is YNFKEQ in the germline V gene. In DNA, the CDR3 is TGTGCCAGCAGCCAAGATCTGGGGGGAGTGAGGTCAGATACGCAGTATTTT. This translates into CASSQDLGGVRSDTQYF.

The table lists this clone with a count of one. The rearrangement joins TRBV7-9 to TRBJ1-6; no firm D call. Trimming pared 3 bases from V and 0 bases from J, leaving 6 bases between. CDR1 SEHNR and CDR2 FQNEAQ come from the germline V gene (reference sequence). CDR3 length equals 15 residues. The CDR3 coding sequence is TGTGCCAGCAGCTTTGGGAGCTCCTATAATTCACCCCTCCACTTT. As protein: CASSFGSSYNSPLHF.

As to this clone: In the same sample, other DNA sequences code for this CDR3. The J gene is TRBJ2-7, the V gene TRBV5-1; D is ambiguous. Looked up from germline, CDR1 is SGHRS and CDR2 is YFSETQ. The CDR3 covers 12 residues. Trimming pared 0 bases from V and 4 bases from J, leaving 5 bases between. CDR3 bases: TGCGCCAGCAGCTTGGGAGGATACGAGCAGTACTTC. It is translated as CASSLGGYEQYF.

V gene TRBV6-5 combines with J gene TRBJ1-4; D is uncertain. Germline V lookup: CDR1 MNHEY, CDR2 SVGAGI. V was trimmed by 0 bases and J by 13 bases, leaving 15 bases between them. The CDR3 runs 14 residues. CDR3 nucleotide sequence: TGTGCCAGCAGTTACTCGTTCGAGGGCCGGGGACTGTTTTTT. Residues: CASSYSFEGRGLFF.

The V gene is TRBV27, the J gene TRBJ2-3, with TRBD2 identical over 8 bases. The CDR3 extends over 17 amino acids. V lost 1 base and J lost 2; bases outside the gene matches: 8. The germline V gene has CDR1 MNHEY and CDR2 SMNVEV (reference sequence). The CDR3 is CASSLYRTSGYTDTQYF. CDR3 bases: TGTGCCAGCAGTTTATACCGAACTAGCGGCTACACAGATACGCAGTATTTT.

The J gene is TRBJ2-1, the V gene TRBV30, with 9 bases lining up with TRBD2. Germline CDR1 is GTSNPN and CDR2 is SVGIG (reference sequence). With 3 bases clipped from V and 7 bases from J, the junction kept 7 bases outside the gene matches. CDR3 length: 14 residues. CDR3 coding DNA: TGTGCCTGGAGCGGGCGGCTAGCGGGGAATGAGCAGTTCTTC. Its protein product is CAWSGRLAGNEQFF. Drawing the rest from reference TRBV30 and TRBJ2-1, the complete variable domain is SQTIHQWPATLVQPVGSPLSLECTVEGTSNPNLYWYRQAAGRGLQLLFYSVGIGQISSEVPQNLSASRPQDRQFILSSKKLLLSDSGFYLCAWSGRLAGNEQFFGPGTRLTVL.

The CDR3 DNA sequence: TGTGCCAGCAGCTTTGGGGAAACTGAAGCTTTCTTT. Protein: CASSFGETEAFF. V is TRBV6-5 and J is TRBJ1-1, with no clear D. CDR3 length: 12 amino acids. Germline loops: CDR1 MNHEY, CDR2 SVGAGI. V was cut by 6 bases and J by 5 bases, with 10 bases left in between.

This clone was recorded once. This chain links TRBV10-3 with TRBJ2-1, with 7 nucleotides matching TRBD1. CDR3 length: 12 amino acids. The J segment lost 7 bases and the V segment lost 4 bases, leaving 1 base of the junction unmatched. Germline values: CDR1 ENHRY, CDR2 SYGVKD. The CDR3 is CAISGDSNEQFF. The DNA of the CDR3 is TGTGCCATCAGTGGGGACAGTAATGAGCAGTTCTTC.

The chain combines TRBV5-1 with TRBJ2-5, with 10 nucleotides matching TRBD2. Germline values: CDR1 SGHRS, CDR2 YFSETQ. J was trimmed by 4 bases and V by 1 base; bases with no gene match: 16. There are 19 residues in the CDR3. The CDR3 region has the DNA TGCGCCAGCAGCTTGAGGCTACTCAAGGCTAGCGGGAGTCGAGAGACCCAGTACTTC. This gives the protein CASSLRLLKASGSRETQYF.

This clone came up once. CDR3 coding DNA: TGTGCAAGTCGCTTAGCAACTATAGGGGGGCGGGTCTATGGCTACACCTTC. This encodes CASRLATIGGRVYGYTF. The rearrangement links TRBV12-2 to TRBJ1-2. TRBV12-2 is labeled a pseudogene. The CDR3 is 17 amino acids.

The CDR3 DNA reads TGTGCCACCAGCAGAGATGAGGCTTACACTGAAGCTTTCTTT. The encoded protein is CATSRDEAYTEAFF. The V call is TRBV15, the J call TRBJ1-1, with D unclear. Between the trimmed V and J ends, which lost 0 bases and 3 bases, there was a span of 8 bases. Germline lookup yields CDR1 LNHNV and CDR2 YYDKDF (reference sequence). The CDR3 length is 14 residues.

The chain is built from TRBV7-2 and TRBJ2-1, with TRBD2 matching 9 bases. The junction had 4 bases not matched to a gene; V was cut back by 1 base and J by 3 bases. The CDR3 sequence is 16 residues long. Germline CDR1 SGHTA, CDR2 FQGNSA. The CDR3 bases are TGTGCCAGCAGCTTAGGGCGGGGGGGTGACTACAATGAGCAGTTCTTC. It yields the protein CASSLGRGGDYNEQFF.

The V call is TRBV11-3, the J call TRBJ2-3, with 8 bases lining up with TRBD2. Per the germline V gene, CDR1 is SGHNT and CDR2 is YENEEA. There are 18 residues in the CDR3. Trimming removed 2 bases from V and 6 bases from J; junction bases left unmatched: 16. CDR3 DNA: TGTGCCAGCAGCTTAAGGCACGGGAGGGCCGGGGAGAGGGATACGCAGTATTTT. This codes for CASSLRHGRAGERDTQYF.

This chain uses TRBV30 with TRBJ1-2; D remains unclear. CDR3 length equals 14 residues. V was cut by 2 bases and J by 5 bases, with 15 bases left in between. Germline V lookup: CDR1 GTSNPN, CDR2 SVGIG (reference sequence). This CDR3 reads CAWSYNKGLYGYTF. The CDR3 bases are TGTGCCTGGAGTTACAATAAGGGTCTTTATGGCTACACCTTC.

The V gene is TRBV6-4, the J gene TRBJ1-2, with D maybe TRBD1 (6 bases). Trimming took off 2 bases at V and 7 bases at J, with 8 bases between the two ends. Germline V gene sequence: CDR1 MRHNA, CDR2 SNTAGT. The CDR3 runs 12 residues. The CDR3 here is CASSDRGGGYTF. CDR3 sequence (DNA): TGTGCCAGCAGTGACAGAGGGGGTGGCTACACCTTC.

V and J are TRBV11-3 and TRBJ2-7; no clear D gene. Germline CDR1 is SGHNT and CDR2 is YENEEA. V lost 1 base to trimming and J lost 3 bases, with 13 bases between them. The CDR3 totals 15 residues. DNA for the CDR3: TGTGCCAGCAGCTTAGGCCGCGAAAAATACTACGAGCAGTACTTC. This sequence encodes CASSLGREKYYEQYF.

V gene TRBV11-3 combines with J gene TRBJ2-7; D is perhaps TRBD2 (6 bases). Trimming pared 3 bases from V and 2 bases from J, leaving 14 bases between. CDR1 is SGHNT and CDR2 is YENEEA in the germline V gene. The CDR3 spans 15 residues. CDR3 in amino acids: CASSFKLGGAYEQYF. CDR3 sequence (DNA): TGTGCCAGCAGCTTCAAGCTGGGGGGAGCCTACGAGCAGTACTTC.

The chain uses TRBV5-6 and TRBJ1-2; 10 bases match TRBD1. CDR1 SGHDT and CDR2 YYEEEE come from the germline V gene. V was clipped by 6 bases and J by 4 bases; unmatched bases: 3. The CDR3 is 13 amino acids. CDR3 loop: CASKTGGSYGYTF. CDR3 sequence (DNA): TGTGCCAGCAAGACAGGGGGCAGCTATGGCTACACCTTC.

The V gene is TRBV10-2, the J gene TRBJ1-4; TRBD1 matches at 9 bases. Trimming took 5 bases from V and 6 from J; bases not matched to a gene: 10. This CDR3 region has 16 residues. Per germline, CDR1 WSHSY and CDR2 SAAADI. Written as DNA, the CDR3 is TGCGCCAGCAGTCGTCGGGACAGGGATCCCTATGAAAAACTGTTTTTT. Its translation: CASSRRDRDPYEKLFF.

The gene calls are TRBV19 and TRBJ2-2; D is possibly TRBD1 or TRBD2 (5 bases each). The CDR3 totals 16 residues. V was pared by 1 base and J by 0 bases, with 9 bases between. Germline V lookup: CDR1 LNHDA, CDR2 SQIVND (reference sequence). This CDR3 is CASSIGGAANTGELFF. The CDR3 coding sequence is TGTGCCAGTAGTATAGGAGGGGCCGCGAACACCGGGGAGCTGTTTTTT.

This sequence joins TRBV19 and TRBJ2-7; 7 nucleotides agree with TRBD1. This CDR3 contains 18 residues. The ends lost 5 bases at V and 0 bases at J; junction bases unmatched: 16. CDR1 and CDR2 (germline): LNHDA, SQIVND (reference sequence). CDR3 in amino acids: CASSPKTGKGVNSYEQYF. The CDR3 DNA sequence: TGTGCCAGTAGTCCCAAGACAGGGAAAGGGGTCAACTCCTACGAGCAGTACTTC. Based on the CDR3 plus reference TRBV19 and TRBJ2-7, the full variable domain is DGGITQSPKYLFRKEGQNVTLSCEQNLNHDAMYWYRQDPGQGLRLIYYSQIVNDFQKGDIAEGYSVSREKKESFPLTVTSAQKNPTAFYLCASSPKTGKGVNSYEQYFGPGTRLTVT.

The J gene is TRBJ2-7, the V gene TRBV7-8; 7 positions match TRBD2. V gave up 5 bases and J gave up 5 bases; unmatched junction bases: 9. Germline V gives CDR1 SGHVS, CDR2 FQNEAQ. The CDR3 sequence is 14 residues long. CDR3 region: CASSPGTTMNEQYF. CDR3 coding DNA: TGTGCCAGCAGCCCGGGGACTACAATGAACGAGCAGTACTTC.

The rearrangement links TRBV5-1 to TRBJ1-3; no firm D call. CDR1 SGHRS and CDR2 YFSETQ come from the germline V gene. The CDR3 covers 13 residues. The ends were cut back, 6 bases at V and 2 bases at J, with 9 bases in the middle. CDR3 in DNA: TGCGCCAGCACGGTAGGCGCTGGAAACACCATATATTTT. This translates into CASTVGAGNTIYF. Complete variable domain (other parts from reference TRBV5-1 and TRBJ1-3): KAGVTQTPRYLIKTRGQQVTLSCSPISGHRSVSWYQQTPGQGLQFLFEYFSETQRNKGNFPGRFSGRQFSNSRSEMNVSTLELGDSALYLCASTVGAGNTIYFGEGSWLTVV.

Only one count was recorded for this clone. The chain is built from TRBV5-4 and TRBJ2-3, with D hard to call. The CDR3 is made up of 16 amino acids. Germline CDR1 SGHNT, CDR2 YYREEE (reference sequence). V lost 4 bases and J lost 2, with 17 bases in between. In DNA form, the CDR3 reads TGTGCCAGCAGCCCAGGTCTCGGGCCCGACACAGATACGCAGTATTTT. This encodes CASSPGLGPDTDTQYF.

DNA for the CDR3: TGTGCCAGCAGTGACCCCTACAGCCAAGAAGCTTTCTTT. Its protein is CASSDPYSQEAFF. V gene TRBV2 combines with J gene TRBJ1-1, with D hard to call. The CDR3 totals 13 residues. Germline assignment: CDR1 SNHLY and CDR2 FYNNEI. The V end was cut by 3 bases, the J end by 8 bases, with 13 bases between.

The CDR3 region has the DNA TGTGCCAGCAGAATCGCGGGACTACATACGCAGTATTTT. Encoded protein: CASRIAGLHTQYF. This chain links TRBV28 with TRBJ2-3; 7 bases are a match to TRBD2. The CDR3 totals 13 residues. V dropped 6 bases and J dropped 7; count of bases not matched to a gene: 7. The germline V gene has CDR1 MDHEN and CDR2 SYDVKM.

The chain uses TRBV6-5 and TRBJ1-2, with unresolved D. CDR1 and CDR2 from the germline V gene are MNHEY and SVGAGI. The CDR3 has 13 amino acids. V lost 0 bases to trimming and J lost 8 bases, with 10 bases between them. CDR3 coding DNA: TGTGCCAGCAGTTACTCTGTGGGTGAGGGCTACACCTTC. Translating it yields CASSYSVGEGYTF.